This T cell receptor beta chain was captured by sequencing in a study of circulating and synovial CD4+ cells in juvenile arthritis. Whole-study findings and limits: These repertoires were less diverse than bulk blood CD4 repertoires. Shared-clonotype fractions with synovium likely underestimate full repertoire overlap. T cell genome counts differed by at least an order of magnitude between CPL and CD4 samples.

Generated by immunoSEQ multiplex PCR, the TCRdb table keeps only in-frame clones and is missing some. The sample yields tens of thousands of clones, around 95% seen once. Sequenced samples came from active juvenile idiopathic arthritis patients. V was cut by 4 bases and J by 2 bases, with 11 bases left in between. The CDR3 has 14 amino acids. Germline CDR1 and CDR2: MNHEY and SMNVEV (reference sequence). Comments on this clone: Its antigen is unknown.

The rearrangement joins TRBV27 to TRBJ2-5; D is perhaps TRBD2 (5 bases). The TCR sequence derives from a human donor with juvenile idiopathic arthritis. The specimen sequenced was CD4+ T cells from blood. The CDR3 protein is CASSSSKEQETQYF. The CDR3 region has the DNA TGTGCCAGCAGTTCTAGCAAGGAGCAAGAGACCCAGTACTTC.